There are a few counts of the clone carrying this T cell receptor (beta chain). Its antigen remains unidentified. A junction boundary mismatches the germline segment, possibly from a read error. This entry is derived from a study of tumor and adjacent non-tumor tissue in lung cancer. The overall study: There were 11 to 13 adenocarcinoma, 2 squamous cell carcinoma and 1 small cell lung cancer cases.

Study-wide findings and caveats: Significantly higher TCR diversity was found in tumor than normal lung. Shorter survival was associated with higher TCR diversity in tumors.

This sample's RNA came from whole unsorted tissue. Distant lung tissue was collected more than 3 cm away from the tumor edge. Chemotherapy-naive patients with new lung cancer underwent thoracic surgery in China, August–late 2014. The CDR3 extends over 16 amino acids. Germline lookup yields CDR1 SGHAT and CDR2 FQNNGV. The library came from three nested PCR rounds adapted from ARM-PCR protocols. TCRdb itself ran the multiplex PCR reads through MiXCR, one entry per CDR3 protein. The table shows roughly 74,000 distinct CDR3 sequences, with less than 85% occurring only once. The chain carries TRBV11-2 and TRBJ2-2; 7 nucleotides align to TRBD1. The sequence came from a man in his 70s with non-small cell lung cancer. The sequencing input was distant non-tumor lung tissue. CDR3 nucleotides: TGTGCCATCAGCTTACTGGGCACAGGGGTTGCCTGGGAGCTGTTTTTT. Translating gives CAISLLGTGVAWELFF. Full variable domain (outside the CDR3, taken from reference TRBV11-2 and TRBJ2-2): EAGVAQSPRYKIIEKRQSVAFWCNPISGHATLYWYQQILGQGPKLLIQFQNNGVVDDSQLPKDRFSAERLKGVDSTLKIQPAKLEDSAVYLCAISLLGTGVAWELFFGEGSRLTVL.